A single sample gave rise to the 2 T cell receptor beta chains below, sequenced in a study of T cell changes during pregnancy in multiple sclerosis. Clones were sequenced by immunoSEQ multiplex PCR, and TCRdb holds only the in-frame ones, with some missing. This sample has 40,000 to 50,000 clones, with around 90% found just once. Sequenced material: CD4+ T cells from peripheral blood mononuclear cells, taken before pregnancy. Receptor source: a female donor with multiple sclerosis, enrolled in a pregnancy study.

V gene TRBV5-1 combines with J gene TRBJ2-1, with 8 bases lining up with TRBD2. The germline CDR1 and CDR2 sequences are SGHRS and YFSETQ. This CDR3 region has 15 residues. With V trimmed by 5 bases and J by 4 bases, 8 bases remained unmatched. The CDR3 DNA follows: TGCGCCAGCAGGCCTACTAGCGGATGGTACAATGAGCAGTTCTTC. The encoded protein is CASRPTSGWYNEQFF.

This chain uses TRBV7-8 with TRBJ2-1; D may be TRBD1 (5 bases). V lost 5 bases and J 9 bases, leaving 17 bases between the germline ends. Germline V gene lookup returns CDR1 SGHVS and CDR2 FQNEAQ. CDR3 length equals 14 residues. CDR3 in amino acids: CASSLRVRGGEQFF. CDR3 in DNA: TGTGCCAGCAGCCTTAGGGTTAGGGGTGGTGAGCAGTTCTTC.